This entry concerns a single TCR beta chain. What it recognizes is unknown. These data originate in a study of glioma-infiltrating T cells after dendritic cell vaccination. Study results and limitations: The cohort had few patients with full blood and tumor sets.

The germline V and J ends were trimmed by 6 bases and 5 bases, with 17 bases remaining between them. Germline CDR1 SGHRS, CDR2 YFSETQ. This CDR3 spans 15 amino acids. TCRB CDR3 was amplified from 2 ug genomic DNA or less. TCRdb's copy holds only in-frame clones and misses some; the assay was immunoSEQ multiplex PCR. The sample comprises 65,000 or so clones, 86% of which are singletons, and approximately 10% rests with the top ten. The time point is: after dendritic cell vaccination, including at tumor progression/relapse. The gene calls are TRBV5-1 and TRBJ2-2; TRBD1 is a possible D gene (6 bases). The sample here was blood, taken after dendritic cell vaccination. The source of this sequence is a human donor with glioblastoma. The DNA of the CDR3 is TGCGCCAGCAACTCCTTGACAGGACGTACCGGGGAGCTGTTTTTT. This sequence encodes CASNSLTGRTGELFF.